This T cell receptor beta chain was identified during a study of blood T cell repertoires in COVID-19. The data were produced by immunoSEQ multiplex PCR, yet TCRdb's version contains in-frame clones alone and is incomplete. The sample shows hundreds of thousands of clones, roughly 91% of them seen only once. The V and J ends lost 6 bases and 2 bases, in that order; junction bases with no gene match: 4. CDR1 MNHEY and CDR2 SVGAGI come from the germline V gene. The CDR3 has 14 amino acids. The sequencing sample was made of peripheral blood. The genes are TRBV6-5 and TRBJ1-2; 9 bases are a match to TRBD1. The source is a young woman with COVID-19, enrolled during active disease. CDR3 region: CASSPGTGNYGYTF. The CDR3 region has the DNA TGTGCCAGCAGCCCCGGGACAGGGAACTATGGCTACACCTTC.